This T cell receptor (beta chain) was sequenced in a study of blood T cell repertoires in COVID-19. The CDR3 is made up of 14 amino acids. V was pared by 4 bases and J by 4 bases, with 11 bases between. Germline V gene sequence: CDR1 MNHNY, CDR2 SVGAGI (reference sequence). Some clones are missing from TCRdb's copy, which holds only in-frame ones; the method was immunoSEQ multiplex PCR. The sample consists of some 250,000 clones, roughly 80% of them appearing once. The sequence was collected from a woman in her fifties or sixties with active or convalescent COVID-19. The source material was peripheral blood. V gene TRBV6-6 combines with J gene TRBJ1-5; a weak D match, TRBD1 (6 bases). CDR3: CASSSGQGNQPQHF. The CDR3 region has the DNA TGTGCCAGCAGTTCGGGACAAGGAAATCAGCCCCAGCATTTT.